A single TCR beta chain is shown here with its context. No antigen is known for it. No quality values exist for individual bases; no much larger clone is one base distant. According to the germline V gene, CDR1 reads MDHEN and CDR2 reads SYDVKM. Between the V and J ends, shortened by 2 bases and 1 base respectively, the junction contains 17 bases. Taken from cysteine to phenylalanine, the CDR3 has 17 residues. The DNA shown is the 51-base CDR3, in frame from base 1. This entry is derived from a study of blood T cells in healthy people across ages (dated by TCRdb to between 2015 and 2017). In terms of the full investigation: In model experiments, template switching captured roughly one uniquely barcoded TCR beta cDNA molecule for every two T cells. Two additional independent replicas of 1 million unique cDNA reads from the same blood draw were analyzed for two donors (one aged 18 to 29 and one aged 80 or older). Donors of different ages were randomly distributed across sequencing lanes to avoid experimental bias. Age-related changes in TCR beta repertoire diversity were measured in the study by deep sequencing normalized with unique cDNA molecular identifiers. Donors were grouped into four age groups: young (average roughly 17 years), middle-aged (approximately 41), aged (around 62) and long-lived (82). Here is what the overall study found, with its caveats: Compared with the aged group, the long-lived group had more naive CD4+ T cells, fewer expanded clones and increased TCR diversity, a pattern suggesting age selection. A strong correlation was found between observed TCR beta diversity and the percentage of naive T cells measured by flow cytometry. Conclusive comparison of naive and antigen-experienced compartments was prevented by the profiling of bulk unsorted PBMCs. Estimates of total diversity based on one million sequenced T cells were regarded as lower bounds and as underestimates. Observed TCR beta diversity per million T cells fell roughly linearly with age, and a significant reduction was already apparent by age roughly 40. Because the CMV infection status of the donors was unknown, age-related changes in expanded clonotypes may potentially have been confounded.

The 40 or so donors, aged about 6 to 100 years, were systemically healthy Caucasian individuals from Russia. Around 10 milliliters of peripheral blood were drawn from each donor into EDTA-treated Vacutainer tubes. Ficoll-Paque density-gradient centrifugation was used to isolate PBMCs, with at least 6 million per sample. Trizol reagent was used to extract total RNA from the PBMCs, yielding at least 6 micrograms per sample. The percentages of naive CD45RAhigh/CD27high T cells were determined by flow cytometry on a PBMC aliquot from every donor. The protocol used for the library was 5' RACE. Sequencing instrument: Illumina HiSeq 2500. The second PCR ran for roughly 7 to 12 cycles and used a J-beta primer mix along with a sample-barcoded 5' primer. A template-switch 5' adaptor carrying 12 random nucleotides introduced a unique molecular identifier onto each TCR beta cDNA molecule. Each sample yielded at least 2.5 million CDR3-containing paired-end reads. First-strand cDNA was synthesized from all RNA with the Mint cDNA synthesis kit, primed by a TRBC-specific oligonucleotide. Following uracil-DNA glycosylase treatment, all cDNA underwent a first 18-cycle PCR with the universal primers M1SS and BC2_uni_R. Concerning the study's data processing: For normalization, 1 million high-quality reads, each with a distinct molecular identifier, were randomly selected from each sample. Reads with shared molecular identifiers were discarded instead of being binned into consensus sequences. MiTCR, set to a Q25 quality threshold and the strictest error-elimination algorithm, was used for CDR3 identification, clonotype clustering and error correction. A nonparametric unseen species model with Euler transformation was used to estimate a lower bound on total TCR beta diversity. The raw public data were reprocessed by TCRdb itself: fastp quality trimming at Q25, MiXCR clonotype calling, in-frame beta chains only. When rows share a CDR3 protein, they turn into one entry using the most common DNA and genes. The V and J calls reflect TCRdb's pipeline rather than the authors' work. This sample is represented by about 730,000 distinct CDR3 sequences; about 40% of them were singletons. Jointly, the top ten make up more than 20% of the sample.

This chain is built from TRBV28 and TRBJ1-2; a tentative D call is TRBD1 (5 bases match). This TCR derives from a woman aged 60-75 years in good health. Sequencing was carried out using blood. The DNA reads TGTGCCAGCAGTTTAGGGGGGGACCTCTCGTTTAACTATGGCTACACCTTC. Translated, this gives CASSLGGDLSFNYGYTF.